This entry is about one TCR beta chain. What it binds is not known. This sample was included in a study of blood T cells in healthy people across ages. Every donor contributed 7.5 to 10 milliliters of peripheral blood by blood draw. General study points: Total diversity from one million sequenced T cells was likely underestimated. With naive T cell percentage, TCR beta diversity showed a strong correlation.

V lost 0 bases and J 8 bases, leaving 22 bases between the germline ends. Germline V gene data show CDR1 as LGHNA and CDR2 as YSLEER. The CDR3 consists of 17 residues. A second about 7 to 11 cycle PCR used barcoded and J-beta primers. Researchers report that each sample yielded at least 3 million CDR3-containing paired-end reads. TCRdb fed the 5' RACE reads into MiXCR, producing one record per CDR3 protein. The sample records around 780,000 distinct CDR3 sequences, approximately 53% being singletons. The V gene is TRBV4-3, the J gene TRBJ1-2; D remains unclear. The sequenced sample consisted of blood. The TCR originated in a man aged 40-55 years in good health. The CDR3: CASSQESRGFIHWGYTF. The CDR3 DNA reads TGCGCCAGCAGCCAAGAATCTCGGGGTTTTATCCACTGGGGCTACACCTTC.